Each of the 5 T cell receptor beta chains below was sequenced from the same sample in a study of early stage breast cancer tumors (TCRdb year 2017). Receptors were amplified or captured by the immunoSEQ multiplex PCR assay. Drawn from immuneACCESS, this table holds only the in-frame rearrangements with V and J called that TCRdb kept. Clones are partly lost; checked studies trace under half to an unresolved V gene and leave the rest unexplained. The table for this sample lists tens of thousands of clones; approximately 79% of them were counted only once. In total, the top ten clones hold 3% to 3.5% of the sample. Material: blood. These receptors originate from a person between 55 and 69 years old with breast cancer.

This clone was counted a few times. This rearrangement joins TRBV28 to TRBJ1-3, with 7 bases lining up with TRBD1. J lost 0 bases, V lost 7 bases, and 9 bases had no gene match. The CDR3 covers 16 residues. The germline CDR1 and CDR2 sequences are MDHEN and SYDVKM. The CDR3 sequence is CASNSTGAPSGNTIYF. CDR3 nucleotide sequence: TGTGCCAGCAATTCCACAGGGGCACCCTCTGGAAACACCATATATTTT.

The chain is built from TRBV18 and TRBJ2-7, with 8 bases identical to TRBD2. V shed 3 bases, J shed 7 bases, and the junction held 8 bases outside the gene matches. Per germline, CDR1 KGHSH and CDR2 LQKENI. The CDR3 loop spans 14 amino acids. CDR3 nucleotides: TGTGCCAGCTCACCCCAAGCGGGAGAGGGAGAGCAGTACTTC. Encoded protein: CASSPQAGEGEQYF.

V usage is TRBV9 and J usage is TRBJ2-5; 7 bases match TRBD2. The CDR3 is made up of 16 amino acids. V shed 0 bases and J 1 base; nucleotides not matched to a gene: 6. The V gene's germline CDR1 is SGDLS and CDR2 YYNGEE. Here the CDR3 DNA reads TGTGCCAGCAGCGTAGCTGGTAGCGGGCCCCAAGAGACCCAGTACTTC. Translating gives CASSVAGSGPQETQYF.

In the case of this clone: One junction end does not reproduce the germline sequence, and a read error may be involved. The CDR3 sequence: CASSPQGSETQYF. The CDR3 DNA is TGTGCTAGCAGCCCCCAGGGATCGGAGACCCAGTACTTC. This chain uses TRBV7-7 with TRBJ2-5; tentative D call: TRBD1 (5 bases). Germline V lookup: CDR1 SSHAT, CDR2 FNYEAQ (reference sequence). This CDR3 has 13 residues.

This chain connects TRBV11-2 to TRBJ2-7; D remains ambiguous. The V end lost 0 bases, the J end lost 0 bases, and 6 bases lay between the germline ends. CDR1 and CDR2 from the germline V gene are SGHAT and FQNNGV. The CDR3 is made up of 14 amino acids. CDR3 sequence reads: CASSLDTTSYEQYF. The DNA of the CDR3 is TGTGCCAGCAGCTTAGATACTACCTCCTACGAGCAGTACTTC. Full variable domain (missing parts from reference TRBV11-2 and TRBJ2-7): EAGVAQSPRYKIIEKRQSVAFWCNPISGHATLYWYQQILGQGPKLLIQFQNNGVVDDSQLPKDRFSAERLKGVDSTLKIQPAKLEDSAVYLCASSLDTTSYEQYFGPGTRLTVT.